The 9 T cell receptor beta chains presented below share a single source sample, sequenced in a study of CD8+CD57+ T cells in acquired aplastic anemia. CDR3 and TCR beta VDJ profiling relied on a genomic DNA template. TCRdb passed the reads through MiXCR, listing each CDR3 protein once. The sample lists 150,000 to 200,000 distinct CDR3 sequences, roughly 64% occurring once. Material for sequencing was sorted CD4+, CD8+, or CD8+CD57+ T cells (not recorded which) from PBMCs. These receptors were taken from a human donor with severe aplastic anemia or a healthy control (not recorded which).

The V and J genes are TRBV7-3 and TRBJ2-7; 10 nucleotides align to TRBD2. Germline V gene data show CDR1 as SGHTA and CDR2 as FQGTGA. J lost 5 bases, V lost 5 bases, and 9 bases had no gene match. The CDR3 has 15 residues. The CDR3 region is CASSPGTSVLDEQYF. The CDR3 nucleotides read TGTGCCAGCAGCCCAGGGACTAGCGTCCTTGACGAGCAGTACTTC.

This clonotype was recorded at least ten times. The chain joins TRBV4-2 to TRBJ2-7, with 12 bases fitting TRBD2. The V segment lost 7 bases and the J segment 1 base; nucleotides outside the gene matches: 11. Germline V lookup: CDR1 LGHNA, CDR2 YNFKEQ. CDR3 length: 17 amino acids. The CDR3 here is CASTPSGTSGPSYEQYF. In nucleotides, the CDR3 is TGTGCCAGCACGCCGTCCGGGACTAGCGGGCCATCCTACGAGCAGTACTTC.

The rearrangement links TRBV19 to TRBJ2-7; no definite D call. V lost 3 bases, J lost 3 bases, and 21 bases lay in between. CDR1 and CDR2 from the germline V gene are LNHDA and SQIVND (reference sequence). The CDR3 sequence is 17 residues long. The CDR3: CASSMGYASHNLYEQYF. The DNA for the CDR3 is TGTGCCAGTAGTATGGGATACGCTTCACATAACCTCTACGAGCAGTACTTC.

The chain combines TRBV5-1 with TRBJ2-6, with a possible D match to TRBD2 (6 bases). The germline V gene has CDR1 SGHRS and CDR2 YFSETQ. V lost 4 bases, J lost 2 bases, and 13 bases lay in between. This CDR3 has 16 residues. CDR3 protein: CASSRDLGPGANVLTF. In DNA form, the CDR3 reads TGCGCCAGCAGCAGGGACTTGGGCCCTGGGGCCAACGTCCTGACTTTC.

This clonotype has a single count. The V gene is TRBV7-9, the J gene TRBJ2-7, with D maybe TRBD1 (6 bases). The ends were cut back, 4 bases at V and 5 bases at J, with 18 bases in the middle. Germline CDR1 SEHNR, CDR2 FQNEAQ (reference sequence). The CDR3 loop spans 15 amino acids. The CDR3 nucleotides are TGTGCCAGCAGCTGCCCGTCGAGGGGGTCAGACGAGCAGTACTTC. Its protein product is CASSCPSRGSDEQYF.

This chain uses TRBV5-4 with TRBJ2-1; D gene uncertain. The CDR3 is 12 amino acids. Germline CDR1 is SGHNT and CDR2 is YYREEE (reference sequence). V was shortened by 4 bases and J by 10 bases, with 12 bases between the two germline ends. CDR3 nucleotide sequence: TGTGCCAGCAGCGAGGAGAGACGGGAGCAGTTCTTC. It translates to CASSEERREQFF. Drawing the rest from reference TRBV5-4 and TRBJ2-1, the complete variable domain is ETGVTQSPTHLIKTRGQQVTLRCSSQSGHNTVSWYQQALGQGPQFIFQYYREEENGRGNFPPRFSGLQFPNYSSELNVNALELDDSALYLCASSEERREQFFGPGTRLTVL.

The gene calls are TRBV7-9 and TRBJ1-2; D uncertain. Per the germline V gene, CDR1 is SEHNR and CDR2 is FQNEAQ (reference sequence). The CDR3 runs to 14 residues. The V gene lost 8 bases and the J gene lost 4 bases, with 17 bases spanning the gap. The chain's CDR3 is CASASTRSFYGYTF. The DNA for the CDR3 is TGTGCCAGCGCCTCCACCCGCTCCTTCTATGGCTACACCTTC.

The rearrangement links TRBV12-3 or TRBV12-4 to TRBJ2-2; perhaps TRBD2 as D (5 bases). V was clipped by 5 bases and J by 2 bases, with 9 bases between them. The CDR3 length is 14 residues. The CDR3 here is CASSLDFNTGELFF. CDR3 coding DNA: TGTGCCAGCAGTCTGGACTTTAACACCGGGGAGCTGTTTTTT.

As regards this clonotype: It is likely a read error, because the conserved phenylalanine at the end of the CDR3 is missing. The rearrangement joins TRBV2 to TRBJ1-5; D is ambiguous. This CDR3 comprises 14 residues. V dropped 9 bases and J dropped 0 bases, with 12 bases sitting between them. The germline gives CDR1 SNHLY, CDR2 FYNNEI. The CDR3 spells CASSTVSSNQPQHL. CDR3 bases: TGTGCCAGTTCCACAGTTAGTAGCAATCAGCCCCAGCATCTT.